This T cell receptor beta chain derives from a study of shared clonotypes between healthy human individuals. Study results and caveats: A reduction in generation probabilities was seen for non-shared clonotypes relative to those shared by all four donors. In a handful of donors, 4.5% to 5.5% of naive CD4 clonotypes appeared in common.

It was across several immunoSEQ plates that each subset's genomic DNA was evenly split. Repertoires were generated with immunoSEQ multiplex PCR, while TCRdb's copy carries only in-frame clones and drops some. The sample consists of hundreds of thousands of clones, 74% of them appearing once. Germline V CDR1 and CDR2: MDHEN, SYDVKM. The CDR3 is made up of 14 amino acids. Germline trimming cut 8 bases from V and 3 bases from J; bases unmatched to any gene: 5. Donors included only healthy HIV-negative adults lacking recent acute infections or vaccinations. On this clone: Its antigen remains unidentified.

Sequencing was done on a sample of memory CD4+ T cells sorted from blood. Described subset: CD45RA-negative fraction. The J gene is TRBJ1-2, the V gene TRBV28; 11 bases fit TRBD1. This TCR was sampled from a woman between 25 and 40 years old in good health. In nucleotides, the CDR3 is TGTGCCAGCGACAGGACAGGGGGCGACTATGGCTACACCTTC. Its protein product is CASDRTGGDYGYTF.